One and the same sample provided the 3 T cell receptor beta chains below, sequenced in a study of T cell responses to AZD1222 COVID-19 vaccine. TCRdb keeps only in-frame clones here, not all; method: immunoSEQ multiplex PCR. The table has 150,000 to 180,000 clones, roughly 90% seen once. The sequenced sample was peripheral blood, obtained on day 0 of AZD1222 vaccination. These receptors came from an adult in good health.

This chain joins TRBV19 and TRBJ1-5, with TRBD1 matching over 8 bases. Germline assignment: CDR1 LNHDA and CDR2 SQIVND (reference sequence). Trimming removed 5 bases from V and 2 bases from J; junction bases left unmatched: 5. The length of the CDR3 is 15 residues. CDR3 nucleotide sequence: TGTGCCAGTAGTTCAGGGGGCGCGGGCAATCAGCCCCAGCATTTT. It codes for CASSSGGAGNQPQHF.

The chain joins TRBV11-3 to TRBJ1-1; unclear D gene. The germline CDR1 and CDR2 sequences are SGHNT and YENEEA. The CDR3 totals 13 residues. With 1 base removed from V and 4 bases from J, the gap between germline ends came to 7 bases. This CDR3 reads CASSLGVATEAFF. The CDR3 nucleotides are TGTGCCAGCAGCTTAGGGGTCGCCACTGAAGCTTTCTTT.

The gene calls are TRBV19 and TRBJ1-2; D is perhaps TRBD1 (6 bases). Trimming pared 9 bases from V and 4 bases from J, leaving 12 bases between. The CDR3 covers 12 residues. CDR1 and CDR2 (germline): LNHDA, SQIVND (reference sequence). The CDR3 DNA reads TGTGCCAGCCGGGACACCCGCTATGGCTACACCTTC. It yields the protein CASRDTRYGYTF.